Each of the 23 T cell receptor beta chains below was sequenced from the same sample in a study of cytomegalovirus exposure and HLA in healthy donors. A multiplex PCR was run with 60 Vbeta primers and 13 Jbeta primers. Profiled with immunoSEQ multiplex PCR; TCRdb holds only in-frame clones, not every one. The sample carries more than 150,000 clones, approximately 79% recorded once. What was sequenced was PBMCs. The source of these receptors is a girl between 10 and 17 years old in good health and CMV-seropositive.

V and J are TRBV6-6 and TRBJ2-7; 11 bases align to TRBD1. J lost 4 bases, V lost 6 bases, and 8 bases had no gene match. Germline loops: CDR1 MNHNY, CDR2 SVGAGI (reference sequence). CDR3 size: 15 residues. Here the CDR3 reads CASSDPGTGGYEQYF. In nucleotides, the CDR3 is TGTGCCAGCAGCGACCCTGGGACAGGGGGGTACGAGCAGTACTTC.

J is TRBJ2-7 and V is TRBV18; D remains ambiguous. V lost 3 bases and J 2 bases, leaving 8 bases between the germline ends. In germline, CDR1 is KGHSH, CDR2 LQKENI. This CDR3 has 13 residues. The CDR3 region has the DNA TGTGCCAGCTCACCCCGCCCGGCCTACGAGCAGTACTTC. It is translated as CASSPRPAYEQYF.

The chain links TRBV29-1 to TRBJ1-5, with a weak D call TRBD1 (5 bases). Per germline, CDR1 SQVTM and CDR2 ANQGSEA. Trimming removed 5 bases from V and 8 bases from J, with 13 bases in between. The CDR3 is 12 amino acids. CDR3 sequence: CSVLRGEEPQHF. The CDR3 bases are TGCAGCGTTCTAAGGGGCGAGGAGCCCCAGCATTTT.

The chain carries TRBV5-4 and TRBJ1-6; the match to TRBD1 covers 7 bases. Germline V gene data show CDR1 as SGHNT and CDR2 as YYREEE (reference sequence). V dropped 1 base and J dropped 0; count of bases not matched to a gene: 4. The CDR3 has 17 residues. The CDR3: CASSLKGASSYNSPLHF. The DNA for the CDR3 is TGTGCCAGCAGCTTGAAGGGGGCGAGCTCCTATAATTCACCCCTCCACTTT.

Only one count was recorded for this clone. CDR3 region: CAGSKLTGEDPTNRYGNQPQHF. The CDR3 nucleotides read TGTGCCGGCAGCAAACTAACAGGTGAGGATCCCACGAATAGATATGGCAATCAGCCCCAGCATTTT. The chain is built from TRBV21-1 and TRBJ1-5; the DNA was not compared with TRBD1, the D call given in the table. TRBV21-1 is reported as a pseudogene. The CDR3 length is 22 residues.

The chain has TRBV4-1 and TRBJ2-6; D is uncertain. CDR1 MGHRA and CDR2 YSYEKL come from the germline V gene. CDR3 length: 15 amino acids. The germline V and J ends were trimmed by 4 bases and 0 bases, with 7 bases remaining between them. The DNA for the CDR3 is TGCGCCAGCAGCCCGCGGTTCTCTGGGGCCAACGTCCTGACTTTC. Translated: CASSPRFSGANVLTF.

The chain couples TRBV7-2 to TRBJ2-3; 12 bases match TRBD2. Germline V gene lookup returns CDR1 SGHTA and CDR2 FQGNSA. There are 17 residues in the CDR3. V lost 0 bases and J lost 3; bases outside the gene matches: 4. DNA for the CDR3: TGTGCCAGCAGCTTAGCGTCTAGCGGGGGGGGGACAGATACGCAGTATTTT. This encodes CASSLASSGGGTDTQYF. The variable domain in full, completed from reference TRBV7-2 and TRBJ2-3, reads GAGVSQSPSNKVTEKGKDVELRCDPISGHTALYWYRQSLGQGLEFLIYFQGNSAPDKSGLPSDRFSAERTGGSVSTLTIQRTQQEDSAVYLCASSLASSGGGTDTQYFGPGTRLTVL.

This clone is a singleton in its sample. The gene calls are TRBV6-1 and TRBJ2-7; 7 bases match TRBD1. This CDR3 comprises 13 residues. CDR1 and CDR2 from the germline V gene are MNHNS and SASEGT. V lost 6 bases, J lost 5 bases, and 7 bases stayed unmatched. The CDR3 sequence: CASRPRGQDEQYF. The DNA for the CDR3 is TGTGCCAGCAGGCCGAGGGGGCAAGACGAGCAGTACTTC.

This chain joins TRBV4-1 and TRBJ2-2, with D possibly matching TRBD2 (5 bases). V dropped 2 bases and J dropped 1 base, with 8 bases sitting between them. This CDR3 region has 15 residues. The germline V gene has CDR1 MGHRA and CDR2 YSYEKL. The CDR3 is CASSQIEGNTGELFF. In DNA form, the CDR3 reads TGCGCCAGCAGCCAAATTGAGGGGAACACCGGGGAGCTGTTTTTT.

The chain carries TRBV4-3 and TRBJ2-7, with D possibly being TRBD1 (5 bases). V was pared by 0 bases and J by 2 bases, with 11 bases between. Germline CDR1 and CDR2: LGHNA and YSLEER. The CDR3 has 15 amino acids. The CDR3 reads CASSQDQGEPYEQYF. CDR3 in DNA: TGCGCCAGCAGCCAAGATCAAGGGGAACCCTACGAGCAGTACTTC.

The chain combines TRBV12-5 with TRBJ2-7; D is unclear. The ends were cut back, 2 bases at V and 6 bases at J, with 8 bases in the middle. The CDR3 contains 12 residues. Germline V gives CDR1 LGHNT, CDR2 FRNRAP. The CDR3 spells CASGLPLSEQYF. CDR3 sequence (DNA): TGTGCTAGTGGTTTGCCCCTCTCCGAGCAGTACTTC.

The chain recombines TRBV7-8 with TRBJ1-1; D is uncertain. The CDR3 covers 13 residues. Germline V CDR1 and CDR2: SGHVS, FQNEAQ. Trimming pared 5 bases from V and 2 bases from J, leaving 9 bases between. For the CDR3, the DNA is TGTGCCAGCAGCCCCGGGAGAAACACTGAAGCTTTCTTT. This codes for CASSPGRNTEAFF.

The rearrangement links TRBV2 to TRBJ2-7; 8 nucleotides match TRBD1. CDR3 length equals 13 residues. The V and J ends lost 4 bases and 4 bases, in that order; junction bases with no gene match: 3. Looked up from germline, CDR1 is SNHLY and CDR2 is FYNNEI. The CDR3 spells CASSVQGEYEQYF. The CDR3 DNA is TGTGCCAGCAGTGTACAGGGGGAGTACGAGCAGTACTTC.

The CDR3 DNA sequence: TGCGCCAGCAGCCCCACAGGGGCTGTCTATGGCTACACCTTC. Amino acid sequence: CASSPTGAVYGYTF. V usage is TRBV4-3 and J usage is TRBJ1-2; 7 bases line up with TRBD1. V gave up 4 bases and J gave up 4 bases; unmatched junction bases: 6. Germline V gene lookup returns CDR1 LGHNA and CDR2 YSLEER. The CDR3 runs to 14 residues.

The chain has TRBV5-4 and TRBJ1-2; D not resolved. The CDR3 runs to 13 residues. The ends were cut back, 0 bases at V and 4 bases at J, with 7 bases in the middle. Germline CDR1 SGHNT, CDR2 YYREEE (reference sequence). The chain's CDR3 is CASSLDGSYGYTF. In DNA form, the CDR3 reads TGTGCCAGCAGCTTGGACGGGAGCTATGGCTACACCTTC.

The chain couples TRBV14 to TRBJ2-1; 11 nucleotides line up with TRBD2. Germline V gene lookup returns CDR1 SGHDN and CDR2 FVKESK. V was pared by 5 bases and J by 7 bases, with 7 bases of the junction left unmatched. This CDR3 region has 15 residues. The CDR3 protein is CASSGLAGGSNEQFF. CDR3 coding DNA: TGTGCCAGCAGCGGACTAGCGGGTGGTTCTAATGAGCAGTTCTTC.

This clone has more than one count but fewer than ten. This sequence joins TRBV6-5 and TRBJ1-3, with 7 bases aligning to TRBD1. Trimming at V came to 4 bases and at J to 1 base, leaving 7 bases not matched to a gene. The CDR3 has 16 amino acids. Germline V gene lookup returns CDR1 MNHEY and CDR2 SVGAGI. In nucleotides, the CDR3 is TGTGCCAGCAGTTCCCCAGGGGGTGGTTCTGGAAACACCATATATTTT. Protein sequence: CASSSPGGGSGNTIYF.

The chain joins TRBV6-5 to TRBJ1-5; D is unclear. V lost 3 bases and J 8 bases, leaving 11 bases between the germline ends. CDR1 is MNHEY, CDR2 SVGAGI, per germline. The CDR3 is 13 amino acids. This chain's CDR3 is CASSYLSGEPQHF. CDR3 sequence (DNA): TGTGCCAGCAGTTATTTGTCCGGGGAGCCCCAGCATTTT.

The chain has TRBV6-6 and TRBJ2-7; TRBD1 matches 7 bases. With V trimmed by 1 base and J by 2 bases, 8 bases remained unmatched. The CDR3 length is 16 residues. The V gene's germline CDR1 is MNHNY and CDR2 SVGAGI (reference sequence). CDR3 sequence (DNA): TGTGCCAGCAGTTACTACCTGAACAGGGGCCCCTACGAGCAGTACTTC. Protein: CASSYYLNRGPYEQYF.

The J gene is TRBJ2-2, the V gene TRBV10-1; 11 bases agree with TRBD1. The CDR3 length is 15 residues. CDR1 is WNHNN and CDR2 is SYGVQD in the germline V gene (reference sequence). Trimming took 2 bases from V and 4 from J; bases not matched to a gene: 0. CDR3 sequence: CASSEGQGATGELFF. The DNA of the CDR3 is TGCGCCAGCAGTGAGGGACAGGGGGCCACCGGGGAGCTGTTTTTT.

The chain uses TRBV5-1 and TRBJ2-3, with a tentative D call TRBD1 (5 bases). V was trimmed by 0 bases and J by 1 base, leaving 6 bases between them. The CDR3 spans 14 residues. Germline lookup yields CDR1 SGHRS and CDR2 YFSETQ. CDR3 in DNA: TGCGCCAGCAGCTTGGCACAGGGCACAGATACGCAGTATTTT. Translated: CASSLAQGTDTQYF.

The count of this clone is one. This sequence joins TRBV27 and TRBJ1-5, with D tentatively TRBD1 (6 bases). This CDR3 has 15 residues. Trimming pared 6 bases from V and 3 bases from J, leaving 15 bases between. Germline CDR1 is MNHEY and CDR2 is SMNVEV (reference sequence). The CDR3 here is CASRVSGVVNQPQHF. The CDR3 nucleotides are TGTGCCAGCAGGGTCTCAGGGGTCGTCAATCAGCCCCAGCATTTT.

The chain is built from TRBV9 and TRBJ1-4, with 9 positions matching TRBD1. V lost 3 bases and J lost 2; bases outside the gene matches: 5. CDR3 length: 16 residues. Per the germline V gene, CDR1 is SGDLS and CDR2 is YYNGEE. The CDR3 DNA reads as TGTGCCAGCAGCGGGGGGACAGGGAAGACTAATGAAAAACTGTTTTTT. Translation gives CASSGGTGKTNEKLFF.